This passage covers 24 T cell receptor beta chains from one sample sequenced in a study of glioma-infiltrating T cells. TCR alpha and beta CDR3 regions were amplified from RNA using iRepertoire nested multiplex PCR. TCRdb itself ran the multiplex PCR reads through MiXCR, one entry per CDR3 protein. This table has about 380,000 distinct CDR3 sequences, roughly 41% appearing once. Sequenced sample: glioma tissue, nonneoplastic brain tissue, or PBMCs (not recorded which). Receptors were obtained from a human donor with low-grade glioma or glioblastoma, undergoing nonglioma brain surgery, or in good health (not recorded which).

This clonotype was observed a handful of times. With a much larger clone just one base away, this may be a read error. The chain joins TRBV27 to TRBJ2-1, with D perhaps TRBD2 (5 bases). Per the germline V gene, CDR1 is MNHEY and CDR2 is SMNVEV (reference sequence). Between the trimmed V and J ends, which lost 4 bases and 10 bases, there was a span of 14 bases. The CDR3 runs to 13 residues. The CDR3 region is CASSYGLASEQFF. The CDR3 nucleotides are TGTGCCAGCAGTTATGGGCTAGCATCCGAGCAGTTCTTC.

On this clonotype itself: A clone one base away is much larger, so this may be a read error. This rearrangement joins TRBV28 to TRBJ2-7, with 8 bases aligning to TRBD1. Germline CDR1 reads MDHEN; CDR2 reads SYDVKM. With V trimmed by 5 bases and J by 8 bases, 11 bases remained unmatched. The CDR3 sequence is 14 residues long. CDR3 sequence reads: CASSAGGALNKQYF. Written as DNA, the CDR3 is TGTGCCAGCAGTGCAGGGGGCGCCTTGAACAAGCAGTACTTC.

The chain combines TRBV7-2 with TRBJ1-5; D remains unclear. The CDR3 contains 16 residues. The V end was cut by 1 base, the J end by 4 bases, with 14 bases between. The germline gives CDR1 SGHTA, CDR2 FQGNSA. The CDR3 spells CASSLDRARGNQPQHF. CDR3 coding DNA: TGTGCCAGCAGCTTAGACCGGGCCAGAGGGAATCAGCCCCAGCATTTT.

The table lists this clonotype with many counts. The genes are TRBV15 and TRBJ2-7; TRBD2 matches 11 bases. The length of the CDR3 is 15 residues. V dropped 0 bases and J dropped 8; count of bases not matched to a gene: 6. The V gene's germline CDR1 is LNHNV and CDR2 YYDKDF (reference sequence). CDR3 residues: CATSREDSGRGKQYF. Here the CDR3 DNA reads TGTGCCACCAGCAGAGAAGATAGCGGGAGGGGGAAGCAGTACTTC.

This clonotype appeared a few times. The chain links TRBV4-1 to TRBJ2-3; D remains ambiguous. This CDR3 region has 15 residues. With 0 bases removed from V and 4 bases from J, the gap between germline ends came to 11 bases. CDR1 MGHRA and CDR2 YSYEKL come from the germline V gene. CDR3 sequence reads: CASSQDLGYSDTQYF. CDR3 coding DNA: TGCGCCAGCAGCCAAGATTTGGGATACTCAGATACGCAGTATTTT.

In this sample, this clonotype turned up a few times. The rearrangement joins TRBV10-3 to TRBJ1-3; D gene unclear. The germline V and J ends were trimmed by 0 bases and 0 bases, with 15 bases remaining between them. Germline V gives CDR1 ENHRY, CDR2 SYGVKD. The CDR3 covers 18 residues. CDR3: CAISESREGLSSGNTIYF. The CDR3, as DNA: TGTGCCATCAGTGAGTCGAGGGAAGGACTCAGCTCTGGAAACACCATATATTTT.

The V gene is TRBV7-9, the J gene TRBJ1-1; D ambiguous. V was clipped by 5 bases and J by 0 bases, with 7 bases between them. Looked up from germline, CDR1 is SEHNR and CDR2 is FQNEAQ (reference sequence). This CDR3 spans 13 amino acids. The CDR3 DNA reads TGTGCCAGCAGCCAAAATCTGAACACTGAAGCTTTCTTT. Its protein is CASSQNLNTEAFF.

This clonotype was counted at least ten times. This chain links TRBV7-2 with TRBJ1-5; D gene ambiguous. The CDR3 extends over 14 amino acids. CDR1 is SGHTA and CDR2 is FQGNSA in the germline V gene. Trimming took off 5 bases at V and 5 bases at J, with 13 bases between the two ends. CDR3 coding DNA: TGTGCCAGCAGCGCCTGGACGGCTGATCAGCCCCAGCATTTT. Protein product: CASSAWTADQPQHF.

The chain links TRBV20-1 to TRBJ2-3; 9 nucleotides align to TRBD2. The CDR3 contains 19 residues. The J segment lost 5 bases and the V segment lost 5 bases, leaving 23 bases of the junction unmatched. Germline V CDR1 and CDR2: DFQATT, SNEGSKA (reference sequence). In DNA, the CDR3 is TGCAGTGCTCTCACCCAATACTCGGTAGCGGGGGCCTGCGGAGATACGCAGTATTTT. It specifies CSALTQYSVAGACGDTQYF.

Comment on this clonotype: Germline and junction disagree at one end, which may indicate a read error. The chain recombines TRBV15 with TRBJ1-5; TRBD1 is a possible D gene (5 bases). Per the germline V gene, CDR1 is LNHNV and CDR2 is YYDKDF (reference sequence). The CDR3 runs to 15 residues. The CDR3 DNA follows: TGTGCCACCAGTACAGGAGGGGCTGGCAATCAGCCCCAGCACTTT. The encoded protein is CATSTGGAGNQPQHF. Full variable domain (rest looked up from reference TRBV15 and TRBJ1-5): DAMVIQNPRYQVTQFGKPVTLSCSQTLNHNVMYWYQQKSSQAPKLLFHYYDKDFNNEADTPDNFQSRRPNTSFCFLDIRSPGLGDTAMYLCATSTGGAGNQPQHFGDGTRLSIL.

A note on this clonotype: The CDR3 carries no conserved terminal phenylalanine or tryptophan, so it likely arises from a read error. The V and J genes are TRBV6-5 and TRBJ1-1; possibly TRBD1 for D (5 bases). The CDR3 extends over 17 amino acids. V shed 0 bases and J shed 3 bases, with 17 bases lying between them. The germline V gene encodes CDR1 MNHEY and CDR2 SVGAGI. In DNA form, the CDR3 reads TGTGCCAGCAGTTACTCGAGCACAGGCCTAGGGGACACTGAAGCTTTCTTA. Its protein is CASSYSSTGLGDTEAFL.

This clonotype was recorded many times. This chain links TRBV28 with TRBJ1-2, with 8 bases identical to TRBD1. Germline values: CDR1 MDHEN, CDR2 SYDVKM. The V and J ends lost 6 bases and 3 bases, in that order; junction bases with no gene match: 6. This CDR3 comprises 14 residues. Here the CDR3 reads CASSPSDRDYGYTF. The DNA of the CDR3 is TGTGCCAGCAGCCCTTCGGACAGGGACTATGGCTACACCTTC.

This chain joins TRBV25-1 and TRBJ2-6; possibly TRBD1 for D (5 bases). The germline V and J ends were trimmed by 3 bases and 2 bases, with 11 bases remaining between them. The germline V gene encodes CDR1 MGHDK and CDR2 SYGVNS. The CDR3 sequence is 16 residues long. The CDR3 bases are TGTGCCAGCAGTGAGGGGCATGGCCCTGGGGCCAACGTCCTGACTTTC. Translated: CASSEGHGPGANVLTF.

CDR3 in DNA: TGCGCCAGCAGCTTGCTGACTAGCGGGAGTAACACCGGGGAGCTGTTTTTT. This encodes CASSLLTSGSNTGELFF. This chain links TRBV5-1 with TRBJ2-2; 12 positions match TRBD2. Germline CDR1 is SGHRS and CDR2 is YFSETQ. The V and J ends lost 1 base and 2 bases, in that order; junction bases with no gene match: 3. The length of the CDR3 is 17 residues.

The CDR3 DNA sequence: TGCAGCGTTGAAGATCTGACAGGGAGAGGGACCCAGTACTTC. The encoded protein is CSVEDLTGRGTQYF. The chain uses TRBV29-1 and TRBJ2-7; 7 bases agree with TRBD1. The J call is doubtful: the DNA matches TRBJ2-5 better. Germline lookup yields CDR1 SQVTM and CDR2 ANQGSEA. The CDR3 totals 14 residues.

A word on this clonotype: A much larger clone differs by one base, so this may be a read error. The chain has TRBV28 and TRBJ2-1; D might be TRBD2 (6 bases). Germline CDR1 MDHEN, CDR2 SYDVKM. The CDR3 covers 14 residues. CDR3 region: CTSSFFRRDEEQFF. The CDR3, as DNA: TGTACCAGCAGTTTTTTTAGGCGGGACGAGGAGCAGTTCTTC.

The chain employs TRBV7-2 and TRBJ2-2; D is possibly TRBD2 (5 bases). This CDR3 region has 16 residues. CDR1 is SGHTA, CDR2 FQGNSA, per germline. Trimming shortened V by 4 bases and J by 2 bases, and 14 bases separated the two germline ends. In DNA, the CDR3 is TGTGCCAGCAGCTCCCGTGGACGGGAAAACACCGGGGAGCTGTTTTTT. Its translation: CASSSRGRENTGELFF. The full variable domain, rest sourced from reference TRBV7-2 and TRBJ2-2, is GAGVSQSPSNKVTEKGKDVELRCDPISGHTALYWYRQSLGQGLEFLIYFQGNSAPDKSGLPSDRFSAERTGGSVSTLTIQRTQQEDSAVYLCASSSRGRENTGELFFGEGSRLTVL.

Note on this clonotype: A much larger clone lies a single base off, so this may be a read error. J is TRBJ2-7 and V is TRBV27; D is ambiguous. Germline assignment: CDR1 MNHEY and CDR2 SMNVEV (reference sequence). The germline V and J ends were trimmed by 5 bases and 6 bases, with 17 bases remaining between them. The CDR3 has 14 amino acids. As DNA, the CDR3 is TGTGCCAGCAGTCGGCTTGACCAGCCGAGCGAGCAGTACTTC. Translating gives CASSRLDQPSEQYF.

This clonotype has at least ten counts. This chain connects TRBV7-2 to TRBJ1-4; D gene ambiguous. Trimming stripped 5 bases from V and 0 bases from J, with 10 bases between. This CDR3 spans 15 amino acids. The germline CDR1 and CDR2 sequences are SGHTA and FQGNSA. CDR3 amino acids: CASSHVTATNEKLFF. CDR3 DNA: TGTGCCAGCAGCCACGTAACTGCAACTAATGAAAAACTGTTTTTT.

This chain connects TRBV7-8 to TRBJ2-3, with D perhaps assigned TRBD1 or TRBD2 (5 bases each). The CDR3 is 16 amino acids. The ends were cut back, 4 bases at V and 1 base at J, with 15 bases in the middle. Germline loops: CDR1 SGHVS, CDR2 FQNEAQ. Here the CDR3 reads CASSSGTFPGTDTQYF. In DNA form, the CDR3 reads TGTGCCAGCAGCTCTGGGACCTTCCCAGGCACAGATACGCAGTATTTT.

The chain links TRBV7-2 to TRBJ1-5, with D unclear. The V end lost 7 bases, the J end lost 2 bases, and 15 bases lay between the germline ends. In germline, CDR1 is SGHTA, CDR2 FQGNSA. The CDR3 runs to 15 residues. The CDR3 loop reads CASIFGLGGNQPQHF. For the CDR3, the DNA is TGTGCCAGCATCTTCGGTTTGGGCGGCAATCAGCCCCAGCATTTT.

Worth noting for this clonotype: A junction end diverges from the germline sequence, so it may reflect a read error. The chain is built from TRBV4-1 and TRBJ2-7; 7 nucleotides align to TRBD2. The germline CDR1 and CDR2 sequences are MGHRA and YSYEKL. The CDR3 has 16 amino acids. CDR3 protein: CAGSQLSGTASYEQYF. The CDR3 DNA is TGCGCCGGCAGCCAACTGAGCGGGACCGCCTCCTACGAGCAGTACTTC.

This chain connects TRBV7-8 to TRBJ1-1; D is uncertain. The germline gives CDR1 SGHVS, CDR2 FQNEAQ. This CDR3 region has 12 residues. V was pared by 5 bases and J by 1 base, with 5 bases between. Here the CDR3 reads CASSRANTEAFF. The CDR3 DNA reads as TGTGCCAGCAGCCGCGCGAACACTGAAGCTTTCTTT.

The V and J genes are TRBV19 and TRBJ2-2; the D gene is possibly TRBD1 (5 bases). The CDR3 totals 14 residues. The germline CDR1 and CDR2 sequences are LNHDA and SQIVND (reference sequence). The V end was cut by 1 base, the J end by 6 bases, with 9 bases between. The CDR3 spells CASSIVGAAGELFF. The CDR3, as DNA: TGTGCCAGTAGTATAGTAGGGGCTGCCGGGGAGCTGTTTTTT.